This T cell receptor (beta chain) was identified in a study of cytomegalovirus exposure and HLA in healthy donors. Details on this clone: Antigen: not known.

The CDR3 loop spans 11 amino acids. The germline CDR1 and CDR2 sequences are SGHAT and FQNNGV. V shed 4 bases and J shed 5 bases, with 5 bases lying between them. The PCR was carried out with 60 Vbeta primers and 13 Jbeta primers. The assay was immunoSEQ multiplex PCR, and TCRdb's table has in-frame clones only and misses some. The sample lists roughly 230,000 clones, roughly 78% occurring once. The study's findings and limits: Apart from CMV serostatus, no immune exposure information was available. The study found most TCR sequences rare, yet found some public TCRs in many donors. It was reported in a later analysis that an Asian-associated ancestry cluster showed fewer N-insertions than the 666-donor mean.

The clonotype was recovered from a boy younger than 18 in good health and CMV-seronegative. The chain is built from TRBV11-2 and TRBJ1-1, with D uncertain. Sample: PBMCs. The CDR3 DNA reads TGTGCCAGCAGCTCCAGGACTGAAGCTTTCTTT. This sequence encodes CASSSRTEAFF.